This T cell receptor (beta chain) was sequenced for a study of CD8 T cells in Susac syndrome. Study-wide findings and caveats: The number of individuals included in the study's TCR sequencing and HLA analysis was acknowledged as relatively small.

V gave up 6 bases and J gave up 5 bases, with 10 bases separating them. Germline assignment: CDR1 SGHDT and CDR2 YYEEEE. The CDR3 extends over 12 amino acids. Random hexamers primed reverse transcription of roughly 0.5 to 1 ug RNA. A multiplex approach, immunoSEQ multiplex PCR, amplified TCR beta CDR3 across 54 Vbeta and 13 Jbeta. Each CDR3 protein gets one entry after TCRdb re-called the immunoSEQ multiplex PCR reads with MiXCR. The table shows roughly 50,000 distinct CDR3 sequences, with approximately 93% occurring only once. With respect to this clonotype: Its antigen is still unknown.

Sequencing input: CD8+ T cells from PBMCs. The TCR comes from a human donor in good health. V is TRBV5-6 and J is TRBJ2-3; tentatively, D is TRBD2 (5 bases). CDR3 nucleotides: TGTGCCAGCACCTTCGGAGGAGATACGCAGTATTTT. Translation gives CASTFGGDTQYF.